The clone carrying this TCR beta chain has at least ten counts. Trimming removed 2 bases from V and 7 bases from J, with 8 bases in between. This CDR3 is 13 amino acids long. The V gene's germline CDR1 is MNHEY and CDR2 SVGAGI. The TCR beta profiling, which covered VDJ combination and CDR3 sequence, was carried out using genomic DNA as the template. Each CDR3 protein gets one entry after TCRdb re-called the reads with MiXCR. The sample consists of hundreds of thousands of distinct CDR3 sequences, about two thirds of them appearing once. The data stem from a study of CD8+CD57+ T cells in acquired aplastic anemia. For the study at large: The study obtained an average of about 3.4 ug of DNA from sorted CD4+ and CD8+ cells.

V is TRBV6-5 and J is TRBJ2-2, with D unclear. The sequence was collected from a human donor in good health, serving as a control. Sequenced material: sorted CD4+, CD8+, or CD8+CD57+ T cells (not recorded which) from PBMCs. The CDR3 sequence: CASSYDPDGELFF. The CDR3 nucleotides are TGTGCCAGCAGTTACGACCCGGACGGGGAGCTGTTTTTT.